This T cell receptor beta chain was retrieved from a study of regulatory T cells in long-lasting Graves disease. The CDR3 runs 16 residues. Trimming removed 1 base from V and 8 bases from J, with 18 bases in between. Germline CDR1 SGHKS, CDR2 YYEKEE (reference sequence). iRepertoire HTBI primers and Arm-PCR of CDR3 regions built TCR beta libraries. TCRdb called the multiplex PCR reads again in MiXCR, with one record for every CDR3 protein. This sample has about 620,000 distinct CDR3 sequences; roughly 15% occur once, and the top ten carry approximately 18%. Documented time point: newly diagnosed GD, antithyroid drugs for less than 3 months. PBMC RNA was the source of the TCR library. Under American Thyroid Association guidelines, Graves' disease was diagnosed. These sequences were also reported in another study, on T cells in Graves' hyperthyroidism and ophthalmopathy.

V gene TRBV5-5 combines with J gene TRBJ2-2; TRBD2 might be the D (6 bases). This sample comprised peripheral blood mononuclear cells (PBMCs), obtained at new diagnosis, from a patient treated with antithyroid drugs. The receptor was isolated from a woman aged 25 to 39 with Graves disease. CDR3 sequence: CASSLNPGLSIGELFF. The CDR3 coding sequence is TGTGCCAGCAGCTTGAACCCGGGACTTTCGATTGGGGAGCTGTTTTTT.